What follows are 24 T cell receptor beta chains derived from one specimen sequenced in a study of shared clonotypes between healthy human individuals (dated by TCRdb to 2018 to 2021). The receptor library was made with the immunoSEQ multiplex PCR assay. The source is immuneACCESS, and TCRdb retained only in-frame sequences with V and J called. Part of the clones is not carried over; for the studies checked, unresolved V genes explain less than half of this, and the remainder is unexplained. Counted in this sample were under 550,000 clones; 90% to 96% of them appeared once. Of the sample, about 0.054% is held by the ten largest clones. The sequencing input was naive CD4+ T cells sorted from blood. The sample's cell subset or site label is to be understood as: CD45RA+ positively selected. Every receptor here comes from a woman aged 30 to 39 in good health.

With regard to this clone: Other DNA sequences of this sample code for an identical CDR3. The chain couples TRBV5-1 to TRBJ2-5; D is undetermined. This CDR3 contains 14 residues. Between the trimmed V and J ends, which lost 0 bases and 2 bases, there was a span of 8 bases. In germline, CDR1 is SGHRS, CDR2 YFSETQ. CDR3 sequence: CASSLGQYQETQYF. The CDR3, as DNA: TGCGCCAGCAGCTTGGGTCAATATCAAGAGACCCAGTACTTC.

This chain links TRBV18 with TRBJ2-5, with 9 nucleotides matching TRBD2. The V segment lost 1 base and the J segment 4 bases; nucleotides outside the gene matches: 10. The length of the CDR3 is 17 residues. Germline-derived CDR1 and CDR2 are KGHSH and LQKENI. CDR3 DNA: TGTGCCAGCTCACCACGGGGATTAGCGGGAGTTGGAGAGACCCAGTACTTC. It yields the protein CASSPRGLAGVGETQYF.

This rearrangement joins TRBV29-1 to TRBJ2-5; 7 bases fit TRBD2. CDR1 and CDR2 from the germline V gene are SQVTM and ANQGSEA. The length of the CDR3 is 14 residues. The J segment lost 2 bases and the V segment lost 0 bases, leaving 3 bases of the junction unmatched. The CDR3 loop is CSVEEGGKQETQYF. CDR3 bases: TGCAGCGTTGAAGAGGGAGGGAAACAAGAGACCCAGTACTTC.

In DNA, the CDR3 is TGTGCCAGCAGCGTAGTGGGGGGCGGTTCACCCCTCCACTTT. It translates to CASSVVGGGSPLHF. The rearrangement uses TRBV9 and TRBJ1-6; possibly TRBD1 for D (6 bases). V was pared by 0 bases and J by 9 bases, with 10 bases between. The CDR3 loop spans 14 amino acids. Per germline, CDR1 SGDLS and CDR2 YYNGEE.

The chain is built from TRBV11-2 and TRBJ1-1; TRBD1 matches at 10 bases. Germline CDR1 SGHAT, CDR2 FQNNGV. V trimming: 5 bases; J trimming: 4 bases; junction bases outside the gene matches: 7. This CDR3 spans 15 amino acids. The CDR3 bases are TGTGCCAGCAGCCTAAGACAGGGGGCGATCACTGAAGCTTTCTTT. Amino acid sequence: CASSLRQGAITEAFF.

CDR3: CASSLKAGTYGYTF. CDR3 sequence (DNA): TGTGCCAGCAGCTTGAAGGCAGGGACCTATGGCTACACCTTC. The chain carries TRBV5-4 and TRBJ1-2, with D possibly TRBD1 on 5 matching bases. Germline CDR1 is SGHNT and CDR2 is YYREEE (reference sequence). The CDR3 has 14 residues. Trimming removed 1 base at V and 4 bases at J, with 11 bases between.

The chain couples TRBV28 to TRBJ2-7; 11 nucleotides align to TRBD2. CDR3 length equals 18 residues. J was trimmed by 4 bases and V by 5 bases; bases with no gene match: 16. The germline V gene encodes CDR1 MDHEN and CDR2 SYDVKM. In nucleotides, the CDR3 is TGTGCCAGCAGTCCCACTAGCGGGAGATGGGCCGGGGTTTACGAGCAGTACTTC. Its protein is CASSPTSGRWAGVYEQYF.

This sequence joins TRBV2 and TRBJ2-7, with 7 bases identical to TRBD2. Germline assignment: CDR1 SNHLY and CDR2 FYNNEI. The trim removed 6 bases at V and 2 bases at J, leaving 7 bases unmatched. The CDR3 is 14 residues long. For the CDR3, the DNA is TGTGCCAGCAGCTTAGCGGGTCTGACCTACGAGCAGTACTTC. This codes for CASSLAGLTYEQYF.

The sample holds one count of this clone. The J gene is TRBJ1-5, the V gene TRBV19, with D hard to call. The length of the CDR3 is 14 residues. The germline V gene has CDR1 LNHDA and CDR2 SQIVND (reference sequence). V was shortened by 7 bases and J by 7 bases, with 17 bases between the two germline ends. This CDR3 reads CASNSFHLGQPQHF. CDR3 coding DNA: TGTGCCAGTAATTCTTTCCATCTAGGGCAGCCCCAGCATTTT.

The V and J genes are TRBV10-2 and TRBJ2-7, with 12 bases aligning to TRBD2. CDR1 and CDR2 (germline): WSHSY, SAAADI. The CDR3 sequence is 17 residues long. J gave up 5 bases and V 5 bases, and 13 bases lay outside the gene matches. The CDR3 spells CASSPNYLAGGSDEQYF. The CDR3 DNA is TGCGCCAGCAGTCCCAACTACCTAGCGGGAGGGTCGGACGAGCAGTACTTC.

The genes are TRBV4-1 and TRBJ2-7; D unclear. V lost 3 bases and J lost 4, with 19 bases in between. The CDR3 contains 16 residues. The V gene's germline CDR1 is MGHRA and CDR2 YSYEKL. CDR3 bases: TGCGCCAGCAGCCAGGGTCTTGCGAGGAACCCTTACGAGCAGTACTTC. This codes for CASSQGLARNPYEQYF.

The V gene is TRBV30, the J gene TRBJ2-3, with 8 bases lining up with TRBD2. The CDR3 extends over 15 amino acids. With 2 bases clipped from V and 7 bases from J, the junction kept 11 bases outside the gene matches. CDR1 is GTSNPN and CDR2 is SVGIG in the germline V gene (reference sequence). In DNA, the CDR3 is TGTGCCTGGAGTCTGGGTAGCGGGGTGTCAAATACGCAGTATTTT. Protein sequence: CAWSLGSGVSNTQYF.

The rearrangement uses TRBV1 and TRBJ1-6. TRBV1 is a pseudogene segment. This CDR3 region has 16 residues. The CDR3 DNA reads TGCACCGGGGGGACACCCATTAGCTCCTATAATTCACCCCTCCACTTT. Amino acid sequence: CTGGTPISSYNSPLHF.

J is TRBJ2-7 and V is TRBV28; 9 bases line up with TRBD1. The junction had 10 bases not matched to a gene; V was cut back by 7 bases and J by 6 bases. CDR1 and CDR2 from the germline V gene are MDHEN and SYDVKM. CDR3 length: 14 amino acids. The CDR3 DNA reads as TGTGCCAGCATCCACCCCGGGACAGGGCCCGAGCAGTACTTC. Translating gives CASIHPGTGPEQYF.

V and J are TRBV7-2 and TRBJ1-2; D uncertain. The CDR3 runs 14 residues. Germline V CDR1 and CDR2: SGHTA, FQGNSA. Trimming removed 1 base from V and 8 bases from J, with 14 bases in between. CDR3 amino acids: CASSLEYPYRGYTF. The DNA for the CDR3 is TGTGCCAGCAGCTTAGAATACCCATACCGGGGCTACACCTTC. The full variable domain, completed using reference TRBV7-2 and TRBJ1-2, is GAGVSQSPSNKVTEKGKDVELRCDPISGHTALYWYRQSLGQGLEFLIYFQGNSAPDKSGLPSDRFSAERTGGSVSTLTIQRTQQEDSAVYLCASSLEYPYRGYTFGSGTRLTVV.

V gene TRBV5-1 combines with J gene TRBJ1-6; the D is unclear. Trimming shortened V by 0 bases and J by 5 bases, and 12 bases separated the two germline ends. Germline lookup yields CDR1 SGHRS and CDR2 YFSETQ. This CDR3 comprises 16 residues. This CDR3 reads CASSLDSGGNNSPLHF. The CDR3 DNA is TGCGCCAGCAGCTTGGACAGCGGAGGGAATAATTCACCCCTCCACTTT. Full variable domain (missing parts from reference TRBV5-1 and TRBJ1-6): KAGVTQTPRYLIKTRGQQVTLSCSPISGHRSVSWYQQTPGQGLQFLFEYFSETQRNKGNFPGRFSGRQFSNSRSEMNVSTLELGDSALYLCASSLDSGGNNSPLHFGNGTRLTVT.

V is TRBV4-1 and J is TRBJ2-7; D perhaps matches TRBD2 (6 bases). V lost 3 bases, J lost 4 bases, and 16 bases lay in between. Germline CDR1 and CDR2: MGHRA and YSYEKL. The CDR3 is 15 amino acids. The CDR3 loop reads CASSQPRVGGYEQYF. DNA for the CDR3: TGCGCCAGCAGCCAGCCTCGAGTGGGGGGATACGAGCAGTACTTC.

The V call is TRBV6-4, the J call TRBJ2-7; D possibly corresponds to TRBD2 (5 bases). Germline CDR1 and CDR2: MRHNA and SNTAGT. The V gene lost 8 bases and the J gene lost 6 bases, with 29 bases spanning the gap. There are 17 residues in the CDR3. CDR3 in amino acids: CASPPLQGGLEDCEQYF. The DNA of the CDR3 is TGTGCCAGCCCCCCTCTCCAAGGCGGGCTGGAAGACTGCGAGCAGTACTTC.

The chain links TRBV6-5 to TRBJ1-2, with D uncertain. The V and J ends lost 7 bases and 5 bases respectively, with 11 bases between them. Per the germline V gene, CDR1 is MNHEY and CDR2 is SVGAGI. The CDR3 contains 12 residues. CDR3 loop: CASIGSDYGYTF. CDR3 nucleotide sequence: TGTGCCAGCATAGGATCGGATTATGGCTACACCTTC.

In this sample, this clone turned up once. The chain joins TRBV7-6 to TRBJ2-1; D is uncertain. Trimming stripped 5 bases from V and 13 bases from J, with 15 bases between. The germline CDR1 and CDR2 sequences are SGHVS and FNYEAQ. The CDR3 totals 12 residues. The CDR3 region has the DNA TGTGCCAGCAGCACCCCGGATAGCCGACAGTTCTTC. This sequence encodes CASSTPDSRQFF.

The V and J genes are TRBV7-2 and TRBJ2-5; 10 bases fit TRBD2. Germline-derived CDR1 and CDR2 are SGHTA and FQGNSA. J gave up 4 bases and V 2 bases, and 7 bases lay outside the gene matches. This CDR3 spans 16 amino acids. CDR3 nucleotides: TGTGCCAGCAGCTTAAGTATAGCGGGAGGAGGAGAGACCCAGTACTTC. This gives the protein CASSLSIAGGGETQYF.

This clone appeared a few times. CDR3 amino acids: CASSETGTGEQYF. In nucleotides, the CDR3 is TGCGCCAGCAGTGAAACTGGGACAGGCGAGCAGTACTTC. The chain has TRBV10-1 and TRBJ2-7; TRBD1 aligns across 8 bases. V trimming: 3 bases; J trimming: 6 bases; junction bases outside the gene matches: 4. Germline CDR1 reads WNHNN; CDR2 reads SYGVQD (reference sequence). This CDR3 is 13 amino acids long.

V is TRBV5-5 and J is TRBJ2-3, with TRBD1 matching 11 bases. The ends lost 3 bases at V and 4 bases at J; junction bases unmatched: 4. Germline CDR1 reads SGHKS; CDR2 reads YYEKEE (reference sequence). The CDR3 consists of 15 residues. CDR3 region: CASSWAGQGADTQYF. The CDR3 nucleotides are TGTGCCAGCAGCTGGGCGGGACAGGGGGCAGATACGCAGTATTTT.

The CDR3: CASSPRTKTEQYF. CDR3 bases: TGTGCCAGTAGTCCTCGGACCAAGACTGAGCAGTACTTC. The rearrangement links TRBV19 to TRBJ2-7; D not resolved. The V gene's germline CDR1 is LNHDA and CDR2 SQIVND (reference sequence). This CDR3 comprises 13 residues. V was cut by 5 bases and J by 7 bases, with 15 bases left in between.